This passage covers 2 T cell receptor beta chains from one sample sequenced in a study of molecular identifiers for immune sequencing clone quantification. TCRdb passed the PCR reads through MiXCR, listing each CDR3 protein once. The sample has some 680,000 distinct CDR3 sequences, around 25% seen once. Sequenced input: naive CD8+ T cells from blood, with Jurkat cell RNA spiked in. Subset meaning: FACS-sorted CD8+CD4-CCR7+CD45RA+ naive T cells. The receptors were sampled from a human donor in good health. Some libraries in this study had Jurkat cell RNA spiked in.

This clonotype was observed many times. The chain uses TRBV2 and TRBJ2-3; 11 bases line up with TRBD2. Germline V gene lookup returns CDR1 SNHLY and CDR2 FYNNEI. V gave up 0 bases and J gave up 5 bases; unmatched junction bases: 7. The CDR3 contains 17 residues. CDR3 sequence: CASSEALAGGRGDTQYF. Here the CDR3 DNA reads TGTGCCAGCAGTGAAGCGCTAGCGGGGGGCCGTGGAGATACGCAGTATTTT.

This clonotype showed up many times. The V call is TRBV5-1, the J call TRBJ1-1, with TRBD1 matching 10 bases. The CDR3 is 14 residues long. Germline-derived CDR1 and CDR2 are SGHRS and YFSETQ. The V gene end was trimmed by 9 bases and the J gene end by 6 bases; junction bases not matched to a gene: 11. This CDR3 reads CAILVTGGIAEAFF. CDR3 DNA sequence: TGCGCCATACTTGTGACAGGGGGCATCGCTGAAGCTTTCTTT.